This T cell receptor (beta chain) was sequenced during a study of T cell responses to AZD1222 COVID-19 vaccine. Looking at the study overall: Pooled samples include second doses given at about 4 or 12 weeks.

Assay used: immunoSEQ multiplex PCR; TCRdb lists only in-frame clones, some missing. The sample includes 100,000 or so clones, around 90% of them seen just once. General observations from the study: Only after the peak T cell response were repertoires sampled. Regions left unmutated in variants are reportedly the target of nearly half of spike-specific TCRs.

Turning to this clone: Its matching antigen is unknown.

Sequencing was performed on peripheral blood, taken on day 0 of AZD1222 vaccination. This sequence was found in an adult in good health.

The DNA for the CDR3 is TGCGCCAGCAGCCCTAGCTGGACAAATAATCAGCCCCAGCATTTT. It specifies CASSPSWTNNQPQHF. V gene TRBV4-3 combines with J gene TRBJ1-5; maybe TRBD1 (5 bases). Between the trimmed V and J ends, which lost 4 bases and 4 bases, there was a span of 14 bases. Per germline, CDR1 LGHNA and CDR2 YSLEER. The length of the CDR3 is 15 residues.